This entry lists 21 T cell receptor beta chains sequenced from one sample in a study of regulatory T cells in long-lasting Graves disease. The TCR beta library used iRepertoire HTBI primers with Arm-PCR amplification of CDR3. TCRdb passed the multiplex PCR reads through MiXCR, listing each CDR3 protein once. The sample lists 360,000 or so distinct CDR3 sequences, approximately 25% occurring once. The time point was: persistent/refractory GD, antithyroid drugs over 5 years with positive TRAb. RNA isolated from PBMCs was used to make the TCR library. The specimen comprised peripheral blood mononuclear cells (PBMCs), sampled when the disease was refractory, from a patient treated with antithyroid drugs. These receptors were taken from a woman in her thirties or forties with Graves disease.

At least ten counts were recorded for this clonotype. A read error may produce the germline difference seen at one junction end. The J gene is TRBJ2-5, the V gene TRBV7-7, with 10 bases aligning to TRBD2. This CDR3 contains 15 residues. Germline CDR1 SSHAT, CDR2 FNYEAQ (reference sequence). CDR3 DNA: TGTGCTAGCAGCTTAGGACTAGCGGTTTCAGAGACCCAGTACTTC. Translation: CASSLGLAVSETQYF. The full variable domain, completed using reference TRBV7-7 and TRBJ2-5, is GAGVSQSPRYKVTKRGQDVTLRCDPISSHATLYWYQQALGQGPEFLTYFNYEAQPDKSGLPSDRFSAERPEGSISTLTIQRTEQRDSAMYRCASSLGLAVSETQYFGPGTRLLVL.

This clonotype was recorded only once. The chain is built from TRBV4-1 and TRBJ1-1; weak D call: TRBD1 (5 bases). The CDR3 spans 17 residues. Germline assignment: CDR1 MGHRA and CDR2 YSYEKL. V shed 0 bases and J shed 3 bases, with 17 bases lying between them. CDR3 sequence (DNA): TGCGCCAGCAGCCAAGAGGGCCGGGGCGGTGTGGACACTGAAGCTTTCTTT. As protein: CASSQEGRGGVDTEAFF.

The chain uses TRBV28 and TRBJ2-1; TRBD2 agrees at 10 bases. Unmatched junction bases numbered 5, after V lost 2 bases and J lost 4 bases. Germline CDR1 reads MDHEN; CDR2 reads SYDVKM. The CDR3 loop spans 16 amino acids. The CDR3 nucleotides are TGTGCCAGCAGTTTACTAGCGGGAGAGCATTACAATGAGCAGTTCTTC. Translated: CASSLLAGEHYNEQFF.

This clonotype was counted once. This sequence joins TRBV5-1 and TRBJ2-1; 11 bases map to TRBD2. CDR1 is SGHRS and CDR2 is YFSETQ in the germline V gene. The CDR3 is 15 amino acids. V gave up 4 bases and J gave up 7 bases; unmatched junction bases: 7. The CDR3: CASSTLAGGSNEQFF. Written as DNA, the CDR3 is TGCGCCAGCAGCACCCTAGCGGGAGGTTCGAATGAGCAGTTCTTC.

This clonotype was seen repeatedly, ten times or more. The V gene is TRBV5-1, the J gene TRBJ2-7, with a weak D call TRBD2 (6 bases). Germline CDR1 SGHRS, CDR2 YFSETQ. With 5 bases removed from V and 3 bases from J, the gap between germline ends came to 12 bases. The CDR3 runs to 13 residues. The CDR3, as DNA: TGCGCCAGCAGTGTGTCCGGGGGCTACGAGCAGTACTTC. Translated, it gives CASSVSGGYEQYF.

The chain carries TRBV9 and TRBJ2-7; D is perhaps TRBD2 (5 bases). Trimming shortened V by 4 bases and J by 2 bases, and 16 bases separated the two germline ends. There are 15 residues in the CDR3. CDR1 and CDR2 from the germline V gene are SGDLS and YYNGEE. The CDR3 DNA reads TGTGCCAGCAGCCCCTTCAGCGGAGCGACCTACGAGCAGTACTTC. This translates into CASSPFSGATYEQYF.

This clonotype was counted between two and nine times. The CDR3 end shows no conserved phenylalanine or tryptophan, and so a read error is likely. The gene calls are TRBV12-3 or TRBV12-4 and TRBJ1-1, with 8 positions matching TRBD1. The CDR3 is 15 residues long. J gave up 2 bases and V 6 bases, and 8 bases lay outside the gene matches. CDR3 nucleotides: TGTGCCAGCAGATATCTCGGACAGGGAAACACTGAAGCTTTCCTT. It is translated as CASRYLGQGNTEAFL.

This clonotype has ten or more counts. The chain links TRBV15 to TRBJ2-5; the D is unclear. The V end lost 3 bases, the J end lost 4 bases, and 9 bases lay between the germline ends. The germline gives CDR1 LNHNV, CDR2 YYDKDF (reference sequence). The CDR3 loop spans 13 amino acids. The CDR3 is CATSRAPLETQYF. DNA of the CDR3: TGTGCCACCAGCAGGGCCCCACTAGAGACCCAGTACTTC.

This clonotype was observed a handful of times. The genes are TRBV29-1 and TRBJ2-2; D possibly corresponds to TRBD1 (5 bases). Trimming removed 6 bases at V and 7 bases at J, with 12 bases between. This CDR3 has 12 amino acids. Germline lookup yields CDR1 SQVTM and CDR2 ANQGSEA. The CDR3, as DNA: TGCAGCGTACTACTAACAGGCGGGGAGCTGTTTTTT. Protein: CSVLLTGGELFF.

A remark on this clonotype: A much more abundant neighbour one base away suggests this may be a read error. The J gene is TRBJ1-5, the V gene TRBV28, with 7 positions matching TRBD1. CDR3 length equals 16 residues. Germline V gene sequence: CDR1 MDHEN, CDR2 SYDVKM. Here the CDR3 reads CASSPLDRSRNQSQHF. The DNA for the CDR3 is TGTGCCAGCAGCCCGCTGGACAGGTCACGCAATCAGTCCCAGCATTTT.

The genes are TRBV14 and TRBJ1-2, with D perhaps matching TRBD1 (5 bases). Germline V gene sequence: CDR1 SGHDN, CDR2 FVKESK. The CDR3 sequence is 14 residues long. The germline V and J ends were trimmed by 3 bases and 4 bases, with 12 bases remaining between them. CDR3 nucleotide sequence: TGTGCCAGCAGCCAGGACACAGGAATCTATGGCTACACCTTC. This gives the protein CASSQDTGIYGYTF.

CDR3 in DNA: TGTGCCAGCAGCGCCCGGGTGGGCACGAGGGAAAACTATGGCTACACCTTC. It translates to CASSARVGTRENYGYTF. This sequence joins TRBV11-2 and TRBJ1-2; D unresolved. Germline values: CDR1 SGHAT, CDR2 FQNNGV. With 5 bases removed from V and 2 bases from J, the gap between germline ends came to 21 bases. The CDR3 spans 17 residues.

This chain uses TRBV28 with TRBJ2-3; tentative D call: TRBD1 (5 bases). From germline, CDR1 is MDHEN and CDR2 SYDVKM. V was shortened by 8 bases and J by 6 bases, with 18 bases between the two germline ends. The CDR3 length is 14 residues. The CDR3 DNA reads TGTGCCAGCGCTAGAGGCAGGGTTTCGGATACGCAGTATTTT. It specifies CASARGRVSDTQYF.

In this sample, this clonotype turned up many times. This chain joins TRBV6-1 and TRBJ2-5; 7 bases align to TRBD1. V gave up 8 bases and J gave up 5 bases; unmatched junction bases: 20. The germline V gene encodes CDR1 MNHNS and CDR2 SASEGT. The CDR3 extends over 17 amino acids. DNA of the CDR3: TGTGCCAGCCACGGTGGGGGACAGCCTACCTTCGTCGAGACCCAGTACTTC. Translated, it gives CASHGGGQPTFVETQYF.

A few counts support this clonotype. CDR3 sequence (DNA): TGCAGTGCTAGCTATGCCGGGGAGCTGTTTTTT. This gives the protein CSASYAGELFF. The V gene is TRBV20-1, the J gene TRBJ2-2; D gene uncertain. The length of the CDR3 is 11 residues. V was clipped by 3 bases and J by 6 bases, with 5 bases between them. Germline V gives CDR1 DFQATT, CDR2 SNEGSKA (reference sequence).

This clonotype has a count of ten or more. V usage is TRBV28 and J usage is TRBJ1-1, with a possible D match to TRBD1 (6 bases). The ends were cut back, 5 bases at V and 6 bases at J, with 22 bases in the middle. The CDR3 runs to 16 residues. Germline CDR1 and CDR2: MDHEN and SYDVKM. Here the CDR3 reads CASSDPPGGAGSEAFF. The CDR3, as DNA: TGTGCCAGCAGTGACCCTCCGGGGGGCGCAGGATCTGAAGCTTTCTTT.

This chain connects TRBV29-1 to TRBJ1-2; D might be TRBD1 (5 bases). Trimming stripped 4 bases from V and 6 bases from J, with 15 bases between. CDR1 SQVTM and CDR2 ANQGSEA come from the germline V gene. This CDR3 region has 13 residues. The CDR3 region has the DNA TGCAGCGTTGTCAGACAGTATGGGGATGGCTACACCTTC. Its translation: CSVVRQYGDGYTF. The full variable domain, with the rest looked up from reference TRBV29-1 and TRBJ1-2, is SAVISQKPSRDICQRGTSLTIQCQVDSQVTMMFWYRQQPGQSLTLIATANQGSEATYESGFVIDKFPISRPNLTFSTLTVSNMSPEDSSIYLCSVVRQYGDGYTFGSGTRLTVV.

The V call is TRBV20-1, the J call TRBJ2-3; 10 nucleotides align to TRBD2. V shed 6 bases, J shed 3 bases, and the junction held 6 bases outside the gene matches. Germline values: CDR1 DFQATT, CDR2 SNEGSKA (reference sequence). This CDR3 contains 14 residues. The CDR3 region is CSAEREGQTDTQYF. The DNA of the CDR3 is TGCAGTGCCGAGCGGGAGGGCCAAACAGATACGCAGTATTTT.

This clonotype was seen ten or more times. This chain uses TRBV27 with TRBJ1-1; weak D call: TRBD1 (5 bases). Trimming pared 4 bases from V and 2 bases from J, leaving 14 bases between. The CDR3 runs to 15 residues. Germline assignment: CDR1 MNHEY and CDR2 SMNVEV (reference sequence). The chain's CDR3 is CASSSHDRPNTEAFF. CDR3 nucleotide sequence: TGTGCCAGCAGTTCCCACGACAGACCAAACACTGAAGCTTTCTTT.

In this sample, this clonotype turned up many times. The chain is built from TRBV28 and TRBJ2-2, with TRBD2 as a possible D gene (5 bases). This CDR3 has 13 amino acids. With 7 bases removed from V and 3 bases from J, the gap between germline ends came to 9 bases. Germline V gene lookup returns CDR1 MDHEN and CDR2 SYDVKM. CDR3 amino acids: CASTVAHTGELFF. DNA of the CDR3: TGTGCCAGCACAGTAGCGCACACCGGGGAGCTGTTTTTT.

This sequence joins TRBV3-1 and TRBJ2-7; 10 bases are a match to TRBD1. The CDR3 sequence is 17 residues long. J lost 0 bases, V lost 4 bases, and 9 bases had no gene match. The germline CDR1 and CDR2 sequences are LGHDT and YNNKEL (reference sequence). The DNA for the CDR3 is TGTGCCAGCAGCCGACTTTTAGGGGACAGGGGCTCCTACGAGCAGTACTTC. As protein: CASSRLLGDRGSYEQYF.